This T cell receptor (beta chain) was profiled in a study of radiotherapy plus CTLA-4 blockade in lung cancer. For the study at large: Among patients, roughly 17% showed objective responses, and over 30% had disease control.

Profiling relied on immunoSEQ multiplex PCR, and the TCRdb table lists in-frame clones only, not all of them. The table records about 28,000 clones, 78% of them present only once. With V trimmed by 2 bases and J by 8 bases, 12 bases remained unmatched. There are 16 residues in the CDR3. Germline loops: CDR1 SGDLS, CDR2 YYNGEE. The TCR originated in a human donor with non-small cell lung cancer who had stable disease on radiotherapy plus ipilimumab. V and J are TRBV9 and TRBJ1-2, with 10 nucleotides matching TRBD1. Sequencing was performed on peripheral blood, taken from a patient treated with radiotherapy plus ipilimumab. This CDR3 reads CASSVMGQGQTGGYTF. The CDR3 DNA reads TGTGCCAGCAGCGTTATGGGACAGGGGCAAACTGGGGGCTACACCTTC.